The rows below give T cell receptor beta chains drawn from one sample of a study of cytomegalovirus exposure and HLA in healthy donors. The repertoire was sequenced with immunoSEQ multiplex PCR; TCRdb's copy has only in-frame clones and lacks some. This sample has some 120,000 clones, with 75% found just once. The sample taken for sequencing was PBMCs. These receptors were collected from a woman under 30 in good health and CMV-seronegative. Each CDR3 is given with its conserved first and last residue. D genes are given only for firm matches. Clone size, where shown, is once, few, many, or a class for clones that have expanded.

cdr3_nt	cdr3_aa	clone_size	v_call	j_call	d_call
TGTGCCACCAGCAGTCCCCGGACAGGGCCTCAGCCCCAGCATTTT	CATSSPRTGPQPQHF	NA	TRBV15	TRBJ1-5	TRBD1
TGCGCCAGCAGCTTGGAAACAGGGTTATACGAGCAGTACTTC	CASSLETGLYEQYF	NA	TRBV5-1	TRBJ2-7	NA
TGTGCCACCAGCAGAGCTGAGGACAGGGGGTGGGAGACCCAGTACTTC	CATSRAEDRGWETQYF	NA	TRBV15	TRBJ2-5	TRBD1
TGTGCCAGCAGTTTGAGTAGGACAATGAAAATCCTGTTTTTT	CASSLSRTMKILFF	NA	TRBV27	TRBJ1-4	NA
TGTGCCAGCAGCTTTACAGGTACAGATACGCAGTATTTT	CASSFTGTDTQYF	once	TRBV7-9	TRBJ2-3	NA
TGTGCCAGTAGATACCGGGACAGGGTCACTGAAGCTTTCTTT	CASRYRDRVTEAFF	NA	TRBV19	TRBJ1-1	TRBD1
TGTGCCAGCAGCCAAGCTTTCGGTCGGGGGTACGAGCAGTACTTC	CASSQAFGRGYEQYF	NA	TRBV4-2	TRBJ2-7	NA
TGTGCCAGCAGTTTATTATCGGTGACTGAAGCTTTCTTT	CASSLLSVTEAFF	NA	TRBV28	TRBJ1-1	NA
TGTGCCAGCAGTTTTTACAGGGATCAGCCCCAGCATTTT	CASSFYRDQPQHF	NA	TRBV28	TRBJ1-5	NA
TGTGCCAGCAGCCCCTCTACCTTCCAGCGGGGGCCCTACGAGCAGTACTTC	CASSPSTFQRGPYEQYF	NA	TRBV4-2	TRBJ2-7	TRBD2
TGTGCCAGCCGTACAGGGGATTACAACACAGATACGCAGTATTTT	CASRTGDYNTDTQYF	NA	TRBV10-3	TRBJ2-3	TRBD1
TGTGCCAGCAGCAGAGGAGGGGAGAACACTGAAGCTTTCTTT	CASSRGGENTEAFF	NA	TRBV5-6	TRBJ1-1	NA
TGCGCCAGCAGCTTGCAGGGTGGGTCCTACGAGCAGTACTTC	CASSLQGGSYEQYF	NA	TRBV5-1	TRBJ2-7	NA
TGTGCCACCAGCAGAGAAACTAACCGGGGGGGCGAGCAGTACTTC	CATSRETNRGGEQYF	few	TRBV15	TRBJ2-7	TRBD2
TGCGCCAGCAGCTTGGAAGGGGGGGGCAGGGGCGACTATGGCTACACCTTC	CASSLEGGGRGDYGYTF	NA	TRBV5-1	TRBJ1-2	NA
TGTGCCAGCAGCGCCGGGTGGGGCCCCAATCAGCCCCAGCATTTT	CASSAGWGPNQPQHF	NA	TRBV7-3	TRBJ1-5	NA
TGTGCCAGCAGTGGTCTTAGCGGGGGGGCCGGAGAGACCCAGTACTTC	CASSGLSGGAGETQYF	NA	TRBV2	TRBJ2-5	TRBD2
TGTGCCAGCATCCGCCACCCAGGGGGGAGCTCCTATAATTCACCCCTCCACTTT	CASIRHPGGSSYNSPLHF	NA	TRBV28	TRBJ1-6	TRBD1
TGTGCCAGCAGTTTGGTCGGGTTCAATCAGCCCCAGCATTTT	CASSLVGFNQPQHF	once	TRBV27	TRBJ1-5	NA
TGTGCCAGCAGCGCTGGACTAGCGGGGGGTAGCTACAATGAGCAGTTCTTC	CASSAGLAGGSYNEQFF	NA	TRBV9	TRBJ2-1	TRBD2
TGTGCCAGCAGCGTTCGGGGGGCCTATAATTCACCCCTCCACTTT	CASSVRGAYNSPLHF	NA	TRBV7-9	TRBJ1-6	NA
TGTGCCAGCAGTGAGGATGGAGTCGATATGGGTGGCTACACCTTC	CASSEDGVDMGGYTF	NA	TRBV6-1	TRBJ1-2	NA
TGTGCCAGCAGCCCACAGGCCACAGATACGCAGTATTTT	CASSPQATDTQYF	few	TRBV7-9	TRBJ2-3	NA
TGCAGCGTGAGGGACAGCCAAGATCAGCCCCAGCATTTT	CSVRDSQDQPQHF	NA	TRBV29-1	TRBJ1-5	TRBD1
TGTGCCAGCAGCCCCGCGGGGGATCGCACAGATACGCAGTATTTT	CASSPAGDRTDTQYF	NA	TRBV9	TRBJ2-3	TRBD2
TGTGCCAGCAGAACGTGGACTAGCGGGGTAGAGACCCAGTACTTC	CASRTWTSGVETQYF	NA	TRBV7-6	TRBJ2-5	TRBD2
TGTGCCAGCAGCATGACAGCCTACTCTGGAAACACCATATATTTT	CASSMTAYSGNTIYF	NA	TRBV11-1	TRBJ1-3	NA
TGTGCCAGCAGCGCGGGACAGTCCACCGGGGAGCTGTTTTTT	CASSAGQSTGELFF	NA	TRBV9	TRBJ2-2	TRBD1
TGCAGCGGGGGGGGCGCGGTAGGAGAGACCCAGTACTTC	CSGGGAVGETQYF	once	TRBV29-1	TRBJ2-5	NA
TGTGCCAGCAGCTATACCAGGGAAGAGACCCAGTACTTC	CASSYTREETQYF	NA	TRBV7-8	TRBJ2-5	NA
TGTGCCAGCAGTTACTCAAATAACAATCAGCCCCAGCATTTT	CASSYSNNNQPQHF	few	TRBV6-5	TRBJ1-5	NA
TGTGCCAGCAGTTACTCGCAGGAATTAGACGTCTCACCCCTCCACTTT	CASSYSQELDVSPLHF	NA	TRBV6-5	TRBJ1-6	NA